Sequencing of this TCR beta chain was carried out in a study of T cell clonotyping in hematopoietic cell transplantation. Trimming removed 4 bases from V and 1 base from J, with 14 bases in between. CDR1 and CDR2 (germline): SGHRS, YFSETQ. The CDR3 is 15 amino acids. This clone was seen once. Its target is not known. Sequenced by immunoSEQ multiplex PCR; TCRdb stores in-frame clones only, minus some. The table lists about 41,000 clones, roughly 96% of them singletons. Findings and caveats of the study: Graft donor and pretransplant recipient Inverse Simpson Index values predicted broader posttransplant TCR diversity. CD4 and CD8 repertoire contributions could not be separated without sorting.

Sequences were obtained from peripheral blood mononuclear cells. The receptor was derived from a young man in good health. Some clones in this sample may be carry-over from other donors' samples. The genes are TRBV5-1 and TRBJ1-2, with D possibly being TRBD1 (6 bases). In nucleotides, the CDR3 is TGCGCCAGCAGCCGAGGACAGAACCTTAACTATGGCTACACCTTC. It is translated as CASSRGQNLNYGYTF.